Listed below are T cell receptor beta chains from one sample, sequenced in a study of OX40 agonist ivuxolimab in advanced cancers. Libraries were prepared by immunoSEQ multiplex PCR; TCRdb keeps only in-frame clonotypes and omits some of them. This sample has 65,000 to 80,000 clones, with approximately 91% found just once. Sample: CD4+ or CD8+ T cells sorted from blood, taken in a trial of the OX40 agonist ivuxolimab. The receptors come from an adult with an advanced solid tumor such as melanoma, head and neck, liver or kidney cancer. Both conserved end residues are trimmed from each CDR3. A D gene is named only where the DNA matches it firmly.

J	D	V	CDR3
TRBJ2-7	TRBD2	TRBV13	ASSSTLAGATYEQY
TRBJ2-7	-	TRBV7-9	ASSWDYEQY
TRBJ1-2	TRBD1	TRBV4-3	ASSQRQGAFYGYT
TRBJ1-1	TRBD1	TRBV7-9	ASSKDRVGGDTEAF
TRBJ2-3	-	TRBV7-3	ASTEWGGSTDTQY
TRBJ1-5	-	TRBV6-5	ASSPQTGGNQPQH
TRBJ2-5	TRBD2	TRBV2	ASLGLAETQY
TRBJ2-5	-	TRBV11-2	ASSIESTGLETQY
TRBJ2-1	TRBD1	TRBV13	ASSAGQGLGTDEQF
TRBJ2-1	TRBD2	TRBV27	ASTALAESGNEQF
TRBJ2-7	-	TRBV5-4	ASSSQGGSSYEQY
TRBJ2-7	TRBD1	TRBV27	ASSFDRGHYEQY
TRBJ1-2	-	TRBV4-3	ASSQDLEGGPINYGYT
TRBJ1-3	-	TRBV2	ASSEAAGYGNTIY
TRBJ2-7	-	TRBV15	ATSREISYEQY
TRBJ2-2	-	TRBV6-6	ASRGDIYTGELF
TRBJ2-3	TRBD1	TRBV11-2	ASSSTQGADTQY
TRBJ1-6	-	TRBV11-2	ASSWAGDSPLH
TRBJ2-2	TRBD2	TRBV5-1	ASSWTGTSGTGELF
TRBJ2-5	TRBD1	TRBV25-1	ASKGQQETQY
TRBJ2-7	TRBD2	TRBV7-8	ASSLGGFAYEQY
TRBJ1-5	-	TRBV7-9	ASSPEGPNQPQH
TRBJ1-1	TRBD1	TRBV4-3	ASSPYPSTGEDTEAF
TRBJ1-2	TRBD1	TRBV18	ASSPPQGLEGYT
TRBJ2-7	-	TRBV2	ASSDYEQY
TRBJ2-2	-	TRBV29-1	SAGTDYQNTGELF
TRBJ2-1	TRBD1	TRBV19	ASSSGTGSYNEQF
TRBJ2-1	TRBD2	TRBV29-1	SVEGLAGEVHYNEQF
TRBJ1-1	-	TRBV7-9	ASSLGENTEAF
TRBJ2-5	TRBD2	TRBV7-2	ASSHLGGRAPETQY
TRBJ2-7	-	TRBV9	ASSVEMAPYEQY
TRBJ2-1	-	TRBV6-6	ASSYPDRCV
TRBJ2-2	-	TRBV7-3	ASSQGNTGELF
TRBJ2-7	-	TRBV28	ASSLIEWDEQY
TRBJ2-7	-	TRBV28	ASSSESKGLYEQY
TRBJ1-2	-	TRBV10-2	ASSASGTDYGYT
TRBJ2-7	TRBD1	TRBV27	ASREGQGLGEQY